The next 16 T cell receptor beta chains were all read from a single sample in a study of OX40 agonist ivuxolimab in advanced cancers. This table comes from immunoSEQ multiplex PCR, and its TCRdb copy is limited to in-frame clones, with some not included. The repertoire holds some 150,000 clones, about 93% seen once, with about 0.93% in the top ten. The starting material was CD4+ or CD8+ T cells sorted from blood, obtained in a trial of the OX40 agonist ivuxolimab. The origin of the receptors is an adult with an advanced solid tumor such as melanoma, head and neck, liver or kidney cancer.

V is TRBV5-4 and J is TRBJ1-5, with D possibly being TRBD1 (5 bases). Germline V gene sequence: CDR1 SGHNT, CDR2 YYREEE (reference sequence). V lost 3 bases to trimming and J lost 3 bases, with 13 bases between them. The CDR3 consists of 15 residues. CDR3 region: CASSSGAGSNQPQHF. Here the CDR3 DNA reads TGTGCCAGCAGCTCCGGGGCAGGGTCCAATCAGCCCCAGCATTTT.

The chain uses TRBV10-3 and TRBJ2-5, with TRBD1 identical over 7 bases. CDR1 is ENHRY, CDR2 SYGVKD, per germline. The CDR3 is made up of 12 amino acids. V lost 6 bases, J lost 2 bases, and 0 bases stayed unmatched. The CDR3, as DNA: TGTGCCATCAGGGACAGGCAAGAGACCCAGTACTTC. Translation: CAIRDRQETQYF.

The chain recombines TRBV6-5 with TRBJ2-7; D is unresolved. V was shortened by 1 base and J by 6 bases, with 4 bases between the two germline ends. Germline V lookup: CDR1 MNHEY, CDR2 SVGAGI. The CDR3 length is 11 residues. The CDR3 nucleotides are TGTGCCAGCAGTTACTTGGGCGAGCAGTACTTC. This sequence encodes CASSYLGEQYF.

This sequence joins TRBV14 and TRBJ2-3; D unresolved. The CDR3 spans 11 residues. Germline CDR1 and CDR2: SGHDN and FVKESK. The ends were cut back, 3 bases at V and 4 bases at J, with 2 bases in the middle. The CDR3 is CASSHSDTQYF. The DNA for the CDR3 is TGTGCCAGCAGCCACTCAGATACGCAGTATTTT.

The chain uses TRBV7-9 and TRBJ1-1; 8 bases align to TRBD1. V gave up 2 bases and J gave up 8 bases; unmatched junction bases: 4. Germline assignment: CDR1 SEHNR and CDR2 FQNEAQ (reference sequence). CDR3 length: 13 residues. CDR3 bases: TGTGCCAGCAGCTTAACAGGGGGTACGGAAGCTTTCTTT. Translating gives CASSLTGGTEAFF.

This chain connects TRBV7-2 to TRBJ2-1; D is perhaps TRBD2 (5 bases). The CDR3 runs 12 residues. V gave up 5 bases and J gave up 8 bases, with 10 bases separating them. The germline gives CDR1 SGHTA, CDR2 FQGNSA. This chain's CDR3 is CASSPGGYEQFF. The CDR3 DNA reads TGTGCCAGCAGCCCCGGCGGGTATGAGCAGTTCTTC.

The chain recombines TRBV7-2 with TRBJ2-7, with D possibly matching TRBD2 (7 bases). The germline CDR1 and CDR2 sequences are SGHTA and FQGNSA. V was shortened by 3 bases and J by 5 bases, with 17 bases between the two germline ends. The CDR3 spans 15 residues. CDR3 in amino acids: CASSLWTAGSNEQYF. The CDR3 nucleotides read TGTGCCAGCAGCTTGTGGACAGCGGGGTCCAACGAGCAGTACTTC. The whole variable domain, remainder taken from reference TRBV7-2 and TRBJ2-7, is GAGVSQSPSNKVTEKGKDVELRCDPISGHTALYWYRQSLGQGLEFLIYFQGNSAPDKSGLPSDRFSAERTGGSVSTLTIQRTQQEDSAVYLCASSLWTAGSNEQYFGPGTRLTVT.

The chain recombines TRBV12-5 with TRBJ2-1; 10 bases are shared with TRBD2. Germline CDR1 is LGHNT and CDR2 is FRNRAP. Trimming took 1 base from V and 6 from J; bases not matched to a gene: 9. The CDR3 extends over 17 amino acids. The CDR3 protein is CASGLGLAGGLSNEQFF. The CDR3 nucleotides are TGTGCTAGTGGTTTGGGTTTAGCGGGGGGACTAAGCAATGAGCAGTTCTTC. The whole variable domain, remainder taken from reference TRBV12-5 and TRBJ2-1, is DARVTQTPRHKVTEMGQEVTMRCQPILGHNTVFWYRQTMMQGLELLAYFRNRAPLDDSGMPKDRFSAEMPDATLATLKIQPSEPRDSAVYFCASGLGLAGGLSNEQFFGPGTRLTVL.

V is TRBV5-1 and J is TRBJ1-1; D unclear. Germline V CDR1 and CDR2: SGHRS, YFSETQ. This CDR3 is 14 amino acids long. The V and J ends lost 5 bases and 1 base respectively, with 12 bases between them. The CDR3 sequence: CASRRETRNTEAFF. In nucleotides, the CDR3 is TGCGCCAGCAGACGAGAGACAAGGAACACTGAAGCTTTCTTT.

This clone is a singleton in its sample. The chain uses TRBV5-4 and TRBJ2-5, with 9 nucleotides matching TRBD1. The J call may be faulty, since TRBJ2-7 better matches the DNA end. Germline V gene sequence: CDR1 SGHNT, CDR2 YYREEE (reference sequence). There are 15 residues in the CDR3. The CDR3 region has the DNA TGTGCCAGCAGCGGATCGGGACAGGGACCCTACGAGCAGTACTTC. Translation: CASSGSGQGPYEQYF.

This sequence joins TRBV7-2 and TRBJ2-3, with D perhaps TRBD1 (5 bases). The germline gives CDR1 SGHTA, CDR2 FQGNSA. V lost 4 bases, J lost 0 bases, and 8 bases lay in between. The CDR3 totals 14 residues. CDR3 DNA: TGTGCCAGCAGCTCAGGGATAAGCACAGATACGCAGTATTTT. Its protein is CASSSGISTDTQYF. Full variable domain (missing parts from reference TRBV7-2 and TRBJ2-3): GAGVSQSPSNKVTEKGKDVELRCDPISGHTALYWYRQSLGQGLEFLIYFQGNSAPDKSGLPSDRFSAERTGGSVSTLTIQRTQQEDSAVYLCASSSGISTDTQYFGPGTRLTVL.

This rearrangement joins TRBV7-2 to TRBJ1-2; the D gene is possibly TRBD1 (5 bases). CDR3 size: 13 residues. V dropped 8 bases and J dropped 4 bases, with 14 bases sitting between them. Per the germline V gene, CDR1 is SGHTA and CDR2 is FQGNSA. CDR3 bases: TGTGCCAGCGGGGGACGATTAAGCTATGGCTACACCTTC. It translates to CASGGRLSYGYTF.

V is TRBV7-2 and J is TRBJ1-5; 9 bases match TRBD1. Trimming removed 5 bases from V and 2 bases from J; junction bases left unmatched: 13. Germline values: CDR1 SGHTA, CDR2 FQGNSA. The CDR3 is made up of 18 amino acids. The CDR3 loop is CASSPRGQGIGGNQPQHF. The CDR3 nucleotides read TGTGCCAGCAGCCCTAGGGGACAGGGAATAGGCGGCAATCAGCCCCAGCATTTT.

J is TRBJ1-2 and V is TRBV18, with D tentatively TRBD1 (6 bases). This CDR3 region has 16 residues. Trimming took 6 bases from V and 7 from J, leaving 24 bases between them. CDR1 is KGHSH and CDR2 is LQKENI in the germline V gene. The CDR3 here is CASSTPVQGGFGGYTF. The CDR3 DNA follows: TGTGCCAGCTCGACACCGGTTCAAGGGGGATTCGGTGGCTACACCTTC. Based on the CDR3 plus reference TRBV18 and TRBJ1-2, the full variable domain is NAGVMQNPRHLVRRRGQEARLRCSPMKGHSHVYWYRQLPEEGLKFMVYLQKENIIDESGMPKERFSAEFPKEGPSILRIQQVVRGDSAAYFCASSTPVQGGFGGYTFGSGTRLTVV.

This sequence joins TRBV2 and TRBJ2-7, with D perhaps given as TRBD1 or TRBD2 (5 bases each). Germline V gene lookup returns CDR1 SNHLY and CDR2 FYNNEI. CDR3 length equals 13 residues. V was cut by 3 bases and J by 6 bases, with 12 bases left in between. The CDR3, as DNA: TGTGCCAGCAGTGAGGGGGATAGGGCCGAGCAGTACTTC. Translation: CASSEGDRAEQYF.

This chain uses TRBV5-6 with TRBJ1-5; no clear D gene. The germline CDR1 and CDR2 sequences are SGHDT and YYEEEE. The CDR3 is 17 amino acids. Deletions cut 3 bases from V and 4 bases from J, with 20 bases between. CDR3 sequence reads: CASSSTAGKIGNQPQHF. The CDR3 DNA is TGTGCCAGCAGCTCAACAGCGGGGAAAATAGGTAATCAGCCCCAGCATTTT.